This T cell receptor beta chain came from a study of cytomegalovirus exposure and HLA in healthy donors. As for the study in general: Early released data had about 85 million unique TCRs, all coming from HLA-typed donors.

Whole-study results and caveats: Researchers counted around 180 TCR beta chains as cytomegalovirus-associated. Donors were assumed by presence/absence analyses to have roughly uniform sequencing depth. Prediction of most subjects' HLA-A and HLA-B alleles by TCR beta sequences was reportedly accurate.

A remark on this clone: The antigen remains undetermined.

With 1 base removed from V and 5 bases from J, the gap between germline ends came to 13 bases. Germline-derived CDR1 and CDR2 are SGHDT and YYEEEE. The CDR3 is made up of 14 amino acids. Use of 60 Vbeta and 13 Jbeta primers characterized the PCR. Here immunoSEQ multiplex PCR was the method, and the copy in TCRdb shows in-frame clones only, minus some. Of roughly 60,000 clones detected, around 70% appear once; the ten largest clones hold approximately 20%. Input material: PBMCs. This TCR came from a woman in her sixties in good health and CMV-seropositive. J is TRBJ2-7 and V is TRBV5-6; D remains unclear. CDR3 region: CASSLKFLLDEQYF. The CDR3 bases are TGTGCCAGCAGCTTGAAGTTCTTACTCGACGAGCAGTACTTC. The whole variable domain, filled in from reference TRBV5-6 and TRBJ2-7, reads DAGVTQSPTHLIKTRGQQVTLRCSPKSGHDTVSWYQQALGQGPQFIFQYYEEEERQRGNFPDRFSGHQFPNYSSELNVNALLLGDSALYLCASSLKFLLDEQYFGPGTRLTVT.